These 10 T cell receptor beta chains originate from one sample sequenced in a study of T cells in women clearing cervical HPV infection. Some clones are missing from TCRdb's copy, which holds only in-frame ones; the method was immunoSEQ multiplex PCR. The repertoire table contains 40,000 or so clones. Material: blood buffy coat. The receptors originated from a woman aged 18 to 75 with a cervical HPV16 infection that either progressed to CIN3+ or cleared (not recorded which).

As regards this clone: Read data end 3 residues before the CDR3 end; the end is taken from the germline J gene. The chain joins TRBV19 to TRBJ1-4; D gene uncertain. V lost 1 base, J lost 5 bases, and 17 bases lay in between. Germline CDR1 and CDR2: LNHDA and SQIVND (reference sequence). The CDR3 is made up of 17 amino acids. CDR3 protein: CASSIAFGVLANEKLFF. CDR3 DNA (partial): TGTGCCAGTAGTATAGCGTTCGGTGTACTTGCAAATGAAAAA.

Concerning this clone: The read is 3 residues too short to cover the CDR3 end, so that end is filled in from the germline J gene. The V call is TRBV12-3 or TRBV12-4, the J call TRBJ2-7; 9 positions match TRBD2. The CDR3 is 16 amino acids. With V trimmed by 5 bases and J by 3 bases, 11 bases remained unmatched. The CDR3 sequence is CASSLRRTSEYYEQYF. The DNA read from the CDR3 is TGTGCCAGCAGTCTCCGGAGGACTAGCGAATACTACGAG.

As concerns this clone: The sequence runs out 3 residues before the end of the CDR3; the remainder is reconstructed from the germline J gene. The gene calls are TRBV4-2 and TRBJ2-7; 8 nucleotides match TRBD2. V was pared by 1 base and J by 3 bases, with 5 bases of the junction left unmatched. The CDR3 covers 15 residues. Germline CDR1 and CDR2: LGHNA and YNFKEQ. CDR3 bases read: TGTGCCAGCAGCCAAGGGACTAGCAGGAGCTACGAG. It is translated as CASSQGTSRSYE. The whole CDR3 sequence reads CASSQGTSRSYEQYF.

With regard to this clone: At one end the junction does not follow the germline gene, possibly because of a read error. With the read ending 3 residues before the CDR3 end, the germline J gene is used to fill in that end. This chain connects TRBV7-7 to TRBJ1-2; no firm D call. CDR3 length: 16 amino acids. Germline lookup yields CDR1 SSHAT and CDR2 FNYEAQ (reference sequence). The CDR3 protein is CASSPIGRGANYGYTF. CDR3 DNA (partial): TGTGCTAGCAGCCCTATAGGGCGGGGAGCTAACTATGGC.

Remarks on this clone: The CDR3 is cut off 3 residues early in the read; its end comes from the germline J gene. J is TRBJ2-2 and V is TRBV7-8; maybe TRBD1 (5 bases). The ends were cut back, 0 bases at V and 0 bases at J, with 11 bases in the middle. This CDR3 is 17 amino acids long. Per germline, CDR1 SGHVS and CDR2 FQNEAQ. CDR3 bases read: TGTGCCAGCAGCTTAGCGCTCGACAGCTCGAACACCGGGGAG. This gives the protein CASSLALDSSNTGE. The whole CDR3 sequence is CASSLALDSSNTGELFF.

On this clone: Sequencing ends 3 residues short of the CDR3 end; the germline J gene provides the rest. The chain joins TRBV7-8 to TRBJ1-5; perhaps TRBD1 as D (5 bases). The V end was cut by 2 bases, the J end by 3 bases, with 14 bases between. This CDR3 contains 16 residues. Germline CDR1 and CDR2: SGHVS and FQNEAQ. Partial CDR3 DNA: TGTGCCAGCAGCTTAACCGGACATCTGACCAATCAGCCC. This gives the protein CASSLTGHLTNQP. The full CDR3 protein is CASSLTGHLTNQPQHF.

As concerns this clone: The CDR3 end is not reached by the read, which stops 3 residues before it; the germline J gene fills it in. V usage is TRBV13 and J usage is TRBJ2-1; 12 bases fit TRBD1. The germline CDR1 and CDR2 sequences are PRHDT and FYEKMQ (reference sequence). After removal of 5 bases from V and 9 bases from J, the junction contained 8 bases not matched to a gene. This CDR3 has 15 residues. CDR3 DNA, as far as it was read: TGTGCCAGCAGCCCCGGGACAGGGGGCGAGGGTGAG. Protein product: CASSPGTGGEGE. The full CDR3 protein is CASSPGTGGEGEQFF.

To note about this clone: The read terminates 3 residues ahead of where the CDR3 ends, so the germline J gene completes it. The chain recombines TRBV19 with TRBJ2-1; a possible D gene is TRBD2 (6 bases). V lost 4 bases, J lost 4 bases, and 14 bases lay in between. The length of the CDR3 is 15 residues. Germline lookup yields CDR1 LNHDA and CDR2 SQIVND (reference sequence). This CDR3 reads CASSTPLREYNEQFF. The sequenced CDR3 bases are TGTGCCAGTAGTACCCCACTGCGGGAATACAATGAG.

As regards this clone: The read terminates 3 residues ahead of where the CDR3 ends, so the germline J gene completes it. The rearrangement links TRBV2 to TRBJ2-7; possible D gene TRBD2, 7 bases. Germline CDR1 SNHLY, CDR2 FYNNEI. Trimming shortened V by 3 bases and J by 2 bases, and 11 bases separated the two germline ends. This CDR3 contains 14 residues. The CDR3 reads CASSEGGPAYEQYF. The sequenced CDR3 bases are TGTGCCAGCAGTGAGGGGGGGCCGGCCTACGAG.

A remark on this clone: The CDR3 goes on 3 residues after the read ends, and that part is filled in from the germline J gene. The chain carries TRBV7-2 and TRBJ2-7, with TRBD1 as a possible D gene (6 bases). Trimming stripped 2 bases from V and 1 base from J, with 12 bases between. This CDR3 has 15 amino acids. Germline V gene sequence: CDR1 SGHTA, CDR2 FQGNSA. The CDR3 bases that were read are TGTGCCAGCAGCTTAAACAGGGACCATTCCTACGAG. It yields the protein CASSLNRDHSYE. The entire CDR3 is CASSLNRDHSYEQYF.